These 15 T cell receptor beta chains came from one sample sequenced in a study of cytomegalovirus exposure and HLA in healthy donors. Primers for the PCR totalled 60 Vbeta and 13 Jbeta. Sequenced by immunoSEQ multiplex PCR; TCRdb stores in-frame clones only, minus some. The sample includes about 160,000 clones, about four fifths of them seen just once. The sequencing input was PBMCs. The receptors come from a man aged 45-60 years in good health and CMV-seropositive.

The V and J genes are TRBV10-3 and TRBJ2-5; no reliable D call. CDR3 length equals 14 residues. CDR1 and CDR2 from the germline V gene are ENHRY and SYGVKD. V was shortened by 2 bases and J by 1 base, with 8 bases between the two germline ends. As DNA, the CDR3 is TGTGCCATCAGTGAGCTCGGTATCCAAGAGACCCAGTACTTC. Translated, it gives CAISELGIQETQYF.

V is TRBV4-1 and J is TRBJ2-7, with D possibly TRBD2 on 6 matching bases. CDR1 MGHRA and CDR2 YSYEKL come from the germline V gene. V gave up 3 bases and J gave up 0 bases, with 6 bases separating them. The CDR3 length is 13 residues. The DNA for the CDR3 is TGCGCCAGCAGCCAGCGGGGCTCCTACGAGCAGTACTTC. Protein product: CASSQRGSYEQYF.

The chain recombines TRBV6-6 with TRBJ1-2, with unresolved D. Germline CDR1 and CDR2: MNHNY and SVGAGI (reference sequence). Deletions cut 8 bases from V and 7 bases from J, with 17 bases between. The CDR3 has 13 residues. The CDR3 DNA reads as TGTGCCAGCTTGGGCCAAAACGTGGGTGGCTACACCTTC. Protein sequence: CASLGQNVGGYTF.

The chain couples TRBV5-1 to TRBJ2-6; no clear D. Germline-derived CDR1 and CDR2 are SGHRS and YFSETQ. V shed 1 base and J shed 2 bases, with 10 bases lying between them. The CDR3 loop spans 16 amino acids. The CDR3 DNA reads as TGCGCCAGCAGCTTGATATCGGGTACTGGGGCCAACGTCCTGACTTTC. Its protein is CASSLISGTGANVLTF.

A word on this clone: This specimen includes other DNA sequences encoding the same CDR3. The chain carries TRBV5-4 and TRBJ2-7, with 10 nucleotides matching TRBD1. The V segment lost 2 bases and the J segment 2 bases; nucleotides outside the gene matches: 1. The CDR3 totals 14 residues. Germline CDR1 reads SGHNT; CDR2 reads YYREEE (reference sequence). The CDR3 sequence: CASSLGQGAYEQYF. In nucleotides, the CDR3 is TGTGCCAGCAGCTTAGGACAGGGGGCCTACGAGCAGTACTTC.

The gene calls are TRBV11-3 and TRBJ2-2; 8 positions match TRBD1. Per germline, CDR1 SGHNT and CDR2 YENEEA. J was trimmed by 2 bases and V by 5 bases; bases with no gene match: 7. This CDR3 comprises 16 residues. CDR3 sequence (DNA): TGTGCCAGCAGCCCCGGACAGGGCCTTAACACCGGGGAGCTGTTTTTT. It is translated as CASSPGQGLNTGELFF. Full variable domain (missing parts from reference TRBV11-3 and TRBJ2-2): EAGVVQSPRYKIIEKKQPVAFWCNPISGHNTLYWYLQNLGQGPELLIRYENEEAVDDSQLPKDRFSAERLKGVDSTLKIQPAELGDSAVYLCASSPGQGLNTGELFFGEGSRLTVL.

Points on this clone: Germline is not matched at one junction end, which may reflect a read error. This sequence joins TRBV7-9 and TRBJ2-5, with TRBD2 identical over 8 bases. There are 13 residues in the CDR3. The germline V gene encodes CDR1 SEHNR and CDR2 FQNEAQ (reference sequence). In nucleotides, the CDR3 is TGTTCCAGCAGCCGGGGGGGGAAAGAGACCCAGTACTTC. Its translation is CSSSRGGKETQYF.

In this sample, this clone turned up a few times. V usage is TRBV29-1 and J usage is TRBJ2-5; TRBD2 aligns across 8 bases. Germline loops: CDR1 SQVTM, CDR2 ANQGSEA. This CDR3 is 12 amino acids long. V lost 6 bases to trimming and J lost 3 bases; unmatched junction nucleotides: 3. DNA for the CDR3: TGCAGCGTGCGGGGGGCTGAAGAGACCCAGTACTTC. Protein product: CSVRGAEETQYF.

In its sample, this clone was seen once. The chain combines TRBV23-1 with TRBJ2-7; a weak D match, TRBD2 (6 bases). TRBV23-1 belongs to the ORF category, with a function that is uncertain. The length of the CDR3 is 16 residues. V dropped 0 bases and J dropped 5 bases, with 17 bases sitting between them. CDR3 sequence: CASSQSGGGETHEQYF. The CDR3 DNA follows: TGCGCCAGCAGTCAATCGGGCGGAGGGGAGACCCACGAGCAGTACTTC.

This clone was seen only a few times. The chain combines TRBV9 with TRBJ1-1; D is unresolved. Germline V gene sequence: CDR1 SGDLS, CDR2 YYNGEE. Trimming shortened V by 3 bases and J by 1 base, and 7 bases separated the two germline ends. The CDR3 sequence is 13 residues long. CDR3 sequence reads: CASSGVRNTEAFF. The CDR3 DNA reads TGTGCCAGCAGCGGTGTTAGGAACACTGAAGCTTTCTTT.

This chain links TRBV19 with TRBJ2-5; TRBD2 is a possible D gene (5 bases). The V gene's germline CDR1 is LNHDA and CDR2 SQIVND (reference sequence). This CDR3 has 13 amino acids. The V end lost 4 bases, the J end lost 5 bases, and 11 bases lay between the germline ends. The CDR3 coding sequence is TGTGCCAGTAGTAAAGCGGCCAGGGAGACCCAGTACTTC. Protein sequence: CASSKAARETQYF. Supplemented by reference TRBV19 and TRBJ2-5, the full variable domain reads DGGITQSPKYLFRKEGQNVTLSCEQNLNHDAMYWYRQDPGQGLRLIYYSQIVNDFQKGDIAEGYSVSREKKESFPLTVTSAQKNPTAFYLCASSKAARETQYFGPGTRLLVL.

This clone has only a few counts. The V and J genes are TRBV19 and TRBJ2-1; TRBD2 matches 7 bases. The V segment lost 5 bases and the J segment 2 bases; nucleotides outside the gene matches: 6. Germline CDR1 LNHDA, CDR2 SQIVND (reference sequence). The CDR3 is made up of 15 amino acids. The CDR3 DNA reads as TGTGCCAGTAGTGTTTTTCGGGGGGCCTACAATGAGCAGTTCTTC. It yields the protein CASSVFRGAYNEQFF. Full variable domain (rest looked up from reference TRBV19 and TRBJ2-1): DGGITQSPKYLFRKEGQNVTLSCEQNLNHDAMYWYRQDPGQGLRLIYYSQIVNDFQKGDIAEGYSVSREKKESFPLTVTSAQKNPTAFYLCASSVFRGAYNEQFFGPGTRLTVL.

The chain is built from TRBV28 and TRBJ1-2, with 7 bases that match TRBD1. The length of the CDR3 is 13 residues. J was trimmed by 3 bases and V by 4 bases; bases with no gene match: 2. CDR1 MDHEN and CDR2 SYDVKM come from the germline V gene. DNA for the CDR3: TGTGCCAGCAGTTCAGGACAGGACTATGGCTACACCTTC. This gives the protein CASSSGQDYGYTF.

V is TRBV27 and J is TRBJ2-7; D not certain. There are 12 residues in the CDR3. From germline, CDR1 is MNHEY and CDR2 SMNVEV (reference sequence). The V gene lost 4 bases and the J gene lost 5 bases, with 9 bases spanning the gap. The CDR3 DNA reads TGTGCCAGCAGTTCCGGTGTCGACGAGCAGTACTTC. It is translated as CASSSGVDEQYF.

The V gene is TRBV5-1, the J gene TRBJ2-2, with 11 bases identical to TRBD2. Losses at the gene ends were 2 bases for V and 1 base for J; bases not matched to a gene: 1. Germline-derived CDR1 and CDR2 are SGHRS and YFSETQ. The CDR3 covers 16 residues. The CDR3 DNA is TGCGCCAGCAGCTTTGGGACTAGCGGGAACACCGGGGAGCTGTTTTTT. This codes for CASSFGTSGNTGELFF. The full variable domain, rest sourced from reference TRBV5-1 and TRBJ2-2, is KAGVTQTPRYLIKTRGQQVTLSCSPISGHRSVSWYQQTPGQGLQFLFEYFSETQRNKGNFPGRFSGRQFSNSRSEMNVSTLELGDSALYLCASSFGTSGNTGELFFGEGSRLTVL.